One sample yielded the 13 T cell receptor beta chains listed below, sequenced in a study of T cell changes during pregnancy in multiple sclerosis. Here immunoSEQ multiplex PCR was the method, and the copy in TCRdb shows in-frame clones only, minus some. The table shows tens of thousands of clones, with around nine tenths occurring only once. The sample in question was peripheral blood, obtained in the third trimester of pregnancy. The receptors stem from a female donor with multiple sclerosis, enrolled in a pregnancy study.

This rearrangement joins TRBV4-1 to TRBJ2-5, with TRBD1 as a possible D gene (6 bases). The V gene's germline CDR1 is MGHRA and CDR2 YSYEKL. Trimming removed 4 bases at V and 5 bases at J, with 14 bases between. This CDR3 has 14 amino acids. The CDR3 DNA follows: TGCGCCAGCAGCCCTAGCCGGGGACACGAGACCCAGTACTTC. Its protein is CASSPSRGHETQYF.

The chain carries TRBV7-6 and TRBJ1-1, with no clear D. Trimming removed 1 base from V and 1 base from J, with 4 bases in between. This CDR3 contains 13 residues. Germline V gene sequence: CDR1 SGHVS, CDR2 FNYEAQ. CDR3 DNA: TGTGCCAGCAGCTTAGAACAGAACACTGAAGCTTTCTTT. This translates into CASSLEQNTEAFF. The full variable domain, its missing parts supplied by reference TRBV7-6 and TRBJ1-1, is GAGVSQSPRYKVTKRGQDVALRCDPISGHVSLYWYRQALGQGPEFLTYFNYEAQQDKSGLPNDRFSAERPEGSISTLTIQRTEQRDSAMYRCASSLEQNTEAFFGQGTRLTVV.

The V and J genes are TRBV5-1 and TRBJ2-3; perhaps TRBD2 as D (5 bases). V lost 7 bases and J 0 bases, leaving 15 bases between the germline ends. The CDR3 sequence is 15 residues long. Germline loops: CDR1 SGHRS, CDR2 YFSETQ. The CDR3: CASSSGSRSTDTQYF. The CDR3, as DNA: TGCGCCAGCTCCTCTGGGAGCCGGAGCACAGATACGCAGTATTTT.

The rearrangement links TRBV7-8 to TRBJ2-2; TRBD2 matches at 8 bases. CDR1 is SGHVS and CDR2 is FQNEAQ in the germline V gene. The CDR3 contains 14 residues. V lost 11 bases and J lost 1; bases outside the gene matches: 6. CDR3: CASDGGGNTGELFF. In DNA form, the CDR3 reads TGTGCCTCGGACGGGGGGGGGAACACCGGGGAGCTGTTTTTT.

This chain uses TRBV7-9 with TRBJ1-1, with TRBD1 matching over 10 bases. With V trimmed by 3 bases and J by 3 bases, 4 bases remained unmatched. CDR1 SEHNR and CDR2 FQNEAQ come from the germline V gene (reference sequence). The length of the CDR3 is 15 residues. CDR3 in DNA: TGTGCCAGCAGCTTCGGACAGGGGGTGTACACTGAAGCTTTCTTT. It translates to CASSFGQGVYTEAFF.

The rearrangement links TRBV7-2 to TRBJ1-1; perhaps TRBD1 as D (5 bases). V was clipped by 5 bases and J by 3 bases, with 13 bases between them. Germline CDR1 reads SGHTA; CDR2 reads FQGNSA. The length of the CDR3 is 14 residues. The chain's CDR3 is CASSPWSRDTEAFF. In DNA, the CDR3 is TGTGCCAGCAGCCCATGGAGCAGGGACACTGAAGCTTTCTTT. Based on the CDR3 plus reference TRBV7-2 and TRBJ1-1, the full variable domain is GAGVSQSPSNKVTEKGKDVELRCDPISGHTALYWYRQSLGQGLEFLIYFQGNSAPDKSGLPSDRFSAERTGGSVSTLTIQRTQQEDSAVYLCASSPWSRDTEAFFGQGTRLTVV.

The genes are TRBV7-9 and TRBJ1-2, with 10 nucleotides matching TRBD1. Germline V gene lookup returns CDR1 SEHNR and CDR2 FQNEAQ (reference sequence). The CDR3 loop spans 14 amino acids. J gave up 8 bases and V 5 bases, and 8 bases lay outside the gene matches. DNA for the CDR3: TGTGCCAGCAGCATCGCCGGGACAGGGGAAGGCTACACCTTC. Translated, it gives CASSIAGTGEGYTF. Complete variable domain (other parts from reference TRBV7-9 and TRBJ1-2): DTGVSQNPRHKITKRGQNVTFRCDPISEHNRLYWYRQTLGQGPEFLTYFQNEAQLEKSRLLSDRFSAERPKGSFSTLEIQRTEQGDSAMYLCASSIAGTGEGYTFGSGTRLTVV.

V usage is TRBV6-6 and J usage is TRBJ1-1; 7 bases fit TRBD1. Trimming took 1 base from V and 2 from J; bases not matched to a gene: 4. In germline, CDR1 is MNHNY, CDR2 SVGAGI (reference sequence). CDR3 length equals 15 residues. The CDR3 coding sequence is TGTGCCAGCAGTTACTTGGGACAGATAAACACTGAAGCTTTCTTT. Its translation: CASSYLGQINTEAFF.

This sequence joins TRBV4-3 and TRBJ2-1, with 10 bases identical to TRBD2. The CDR3 is 17 residues long. The J segment lost 5 bases and the V segment lost 3 bases, leaving 10 bases of the junction unmatched. CDR1 is LGHNA, CDR2 YSLEER, per germline. DNA of the CDR3: TGCGCCAGCAGCCACCCCGCGGGACTAGCGCCCAACAATGAGCAGTTCTTC. Protein: CASSHPAGLAPNNEQFF.

This clone was observed a few times. The CDR3 nucleotides are TGTGCCAGCAAAAAACTCCTTAGCAATCAGCCCCAGCATTTT. Translated: CASKKLLSNQPQHF. The chain employs TRBV6-5 and TRBJ1-5, with D hard to call. The V end was cut by 7 bases, the J end by 0 bases, with 10 bases between. This CDR3 has 14 amino acids. Looked up from germline, CDR1 is MNHEY and CDR2 is SVGAGI.

The chain recombines TRBV28 with TRBJ2-3, with D perhaps matching TRBD2 (6 bases). CDR3 length: 15 residues. V lost 6 bases and J lost 5, with 18 bases in between. Germline V gene data show CDR1 as MDHEN and CDR2 as SYDVKM. The CDR3 nucleotides are TGTGCCAGCAGGGACGGGAGCCACCAAAAAGATACGCAGTATTTT. Amino acids: CASRDGSHQKDTQYF.

The rearrangement uses TRBV10-3 and TRBJ2-2, with 11 bases identical to TRBD2. The length of the CDR3 is 17 residues. CDR1 is ENHRY and CDR2 is SYGVKD in the germline V gene. The V and J ends lost 4 bases and 5 bases, in that order; junction bases with no gene match: 9. The CDR3 coding sequence is TGTGCCATCAGTGCTACTAGCGGGAGAATGGAGACCGGGGAGCTGTTTTTT. Encoded protein: CAISATSGRMETGELFF.

The gene calls are TRBV11-3 and TRBJ2-7, with D possibly TRBD2 on 6 matching bases. V shed 4 bases and J shed 3 bases, with 13 bases lying between them. Germline V lookup: CDR1 SGHNT, CDR2 YENEEA. There are 14 residues in the CDR3. The CDR3 reads CASSSRDSNYEQYF. CDR3 sequence (DNA): TGTGCCAGCAGCTCCCGGGACTCCAACTACGAGCAGTACTTC.